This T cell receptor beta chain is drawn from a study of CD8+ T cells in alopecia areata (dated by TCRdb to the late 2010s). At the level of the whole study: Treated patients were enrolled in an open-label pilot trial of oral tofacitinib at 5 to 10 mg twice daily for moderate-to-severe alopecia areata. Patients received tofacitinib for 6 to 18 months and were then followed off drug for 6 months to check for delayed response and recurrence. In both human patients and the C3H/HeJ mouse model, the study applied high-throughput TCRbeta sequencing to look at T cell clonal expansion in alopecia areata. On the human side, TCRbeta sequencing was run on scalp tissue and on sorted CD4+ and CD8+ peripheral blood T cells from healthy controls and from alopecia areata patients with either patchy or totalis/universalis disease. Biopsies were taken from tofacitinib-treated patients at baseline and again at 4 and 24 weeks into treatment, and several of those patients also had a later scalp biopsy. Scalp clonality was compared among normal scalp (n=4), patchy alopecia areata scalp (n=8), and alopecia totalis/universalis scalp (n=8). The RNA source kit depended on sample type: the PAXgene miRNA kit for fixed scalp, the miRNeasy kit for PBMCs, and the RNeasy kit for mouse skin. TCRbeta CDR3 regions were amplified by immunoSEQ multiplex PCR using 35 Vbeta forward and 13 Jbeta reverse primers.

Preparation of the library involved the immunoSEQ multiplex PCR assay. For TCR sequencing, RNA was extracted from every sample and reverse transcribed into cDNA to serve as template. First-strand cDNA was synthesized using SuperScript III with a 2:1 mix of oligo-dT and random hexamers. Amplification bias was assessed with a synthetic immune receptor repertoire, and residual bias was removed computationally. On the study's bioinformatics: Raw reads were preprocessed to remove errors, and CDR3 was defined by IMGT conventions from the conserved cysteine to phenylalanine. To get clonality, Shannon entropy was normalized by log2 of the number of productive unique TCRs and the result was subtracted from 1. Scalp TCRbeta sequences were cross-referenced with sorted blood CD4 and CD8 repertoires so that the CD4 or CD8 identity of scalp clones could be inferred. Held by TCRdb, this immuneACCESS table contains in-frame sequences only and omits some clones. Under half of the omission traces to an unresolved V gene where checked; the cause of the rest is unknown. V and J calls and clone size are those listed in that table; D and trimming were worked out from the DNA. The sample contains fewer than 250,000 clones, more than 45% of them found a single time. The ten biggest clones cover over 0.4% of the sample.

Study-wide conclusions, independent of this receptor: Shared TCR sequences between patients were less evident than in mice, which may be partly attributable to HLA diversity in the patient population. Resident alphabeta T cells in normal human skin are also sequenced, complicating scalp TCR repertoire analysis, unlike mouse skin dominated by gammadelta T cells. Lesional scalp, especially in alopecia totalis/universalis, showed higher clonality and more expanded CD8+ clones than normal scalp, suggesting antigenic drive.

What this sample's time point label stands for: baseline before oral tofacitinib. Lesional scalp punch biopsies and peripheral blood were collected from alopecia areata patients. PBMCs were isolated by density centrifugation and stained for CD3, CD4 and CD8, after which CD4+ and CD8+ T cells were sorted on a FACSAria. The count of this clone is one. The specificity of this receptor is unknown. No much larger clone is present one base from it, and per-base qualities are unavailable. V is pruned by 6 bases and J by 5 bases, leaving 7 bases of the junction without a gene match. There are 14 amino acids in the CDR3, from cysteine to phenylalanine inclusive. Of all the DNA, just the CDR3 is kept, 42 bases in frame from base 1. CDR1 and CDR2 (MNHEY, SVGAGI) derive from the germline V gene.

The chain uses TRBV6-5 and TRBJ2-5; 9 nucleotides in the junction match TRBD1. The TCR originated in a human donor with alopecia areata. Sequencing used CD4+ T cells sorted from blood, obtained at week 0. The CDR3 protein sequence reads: CASRLQGAGETQYF. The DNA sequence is TGTGCCAGCAGGTTACAGGGGGCCGGGGAGACCCAGTACTTC.